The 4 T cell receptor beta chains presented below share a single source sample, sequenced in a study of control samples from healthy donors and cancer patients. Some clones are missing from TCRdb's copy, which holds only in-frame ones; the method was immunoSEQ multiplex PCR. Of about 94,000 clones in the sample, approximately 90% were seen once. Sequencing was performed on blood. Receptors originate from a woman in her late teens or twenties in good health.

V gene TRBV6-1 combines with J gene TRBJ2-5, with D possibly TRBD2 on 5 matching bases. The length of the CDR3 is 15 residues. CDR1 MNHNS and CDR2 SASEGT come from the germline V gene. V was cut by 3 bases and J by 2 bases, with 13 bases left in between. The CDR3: CASSETTTIQETQYF. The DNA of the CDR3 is TGTGCCAGCAGTGAGACCACGACTATACAAGAGACCCAGTACTTC.

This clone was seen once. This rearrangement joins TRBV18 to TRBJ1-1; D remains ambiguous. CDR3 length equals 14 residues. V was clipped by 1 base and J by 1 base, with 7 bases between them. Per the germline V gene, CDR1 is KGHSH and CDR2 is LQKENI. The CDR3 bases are TGTGCCAGCTCACCACGGACCGAGAACACTGAAGCTTTCTTT. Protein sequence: CASSPRTENTEAFF.

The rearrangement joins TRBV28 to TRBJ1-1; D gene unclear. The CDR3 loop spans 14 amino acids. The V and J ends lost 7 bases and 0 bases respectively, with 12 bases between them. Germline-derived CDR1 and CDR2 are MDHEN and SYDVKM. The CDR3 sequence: CASTFSPMNTEAFF. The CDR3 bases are TGTGCCAGCACCTTCTCTCCTATGAACACTGAAGCTTTCTTT.

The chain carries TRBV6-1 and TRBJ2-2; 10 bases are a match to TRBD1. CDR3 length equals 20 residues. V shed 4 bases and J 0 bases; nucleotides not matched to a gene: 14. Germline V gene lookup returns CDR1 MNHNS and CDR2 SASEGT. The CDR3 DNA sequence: TGTGCCAGCAGTGGGCCGGGACAGGGGATCCTCTACGCGAACACCGGGGAGCTGTTTTTT. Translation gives CASSGPGQGILYANTGELFF.